The rows below give T cell receptor beta chains drawn from one sample of a study of T cell responses to AZD1222 COVID-19 vaccine. Generated by immunoSEQ multiplex PCR, the TCRdb table keeps only in-frame clones and is missing some. Here the sample spans tens of thousands of clones, around 81% being singletons. Sequenced material: peripheral blood, taken on day 0 of AZD1222 vaccination. These TCRs come from an adult in good health. The CDR3 runs from the conserved cysteine through the conserved F or W. The order of the fields is J gene, D gene, V gene, clone size, CDR3 protein, CDR3 DNA. The D gene is left open where the match is weak. Not all rows give a size; the values are once, few, many and, for expanded clones, a class.

>TRBJ2-7|NA|TRBV20-1|NA
CSAGEREQYF
TGCAGTGCTGGGGAGAGGGAGCAGTACTTC
>TRBJ2-7|TRBD1|TRBV10-2|few
CASRDRGRTYEQYF
TGCGCCAGCCGGGACAGGGGTAGAACCTACGAGCAGTACTTC
>TRBJ1-5|NA|TRBV2|NA
CASSGRGLFSPQHF
TGTGCCAGCAGTGGTCGGGGCCTATTTTCCCCCCAGCATTTT
>TRBJ2-5|NA|TRBV11-2|once
CASSFSQGRGETQYF
TGTGCCAGCAGCTTTTCACAGGGCCGAGGAGAGACCCAGTACTTC
>TRBJ2-5|TRBD1|TRBV28|NA
CASSFRYRRQGQTQYF
TGTGCCAGCAGTTTTAGATATCGTCGACAGGGTCAGACCCAGTACTTC
>TRBJ1-3|NA|TRBV2|few
CASSDDGHSGNTIYF
TGTGCCAGCAGTGATGACGGACACTCTGGAAACACCATATATTTT
>TRBJ2-3|NA|TRBV3-1/TRBV3-2|NA
CASSQRGRRNTQYF
TGTGCCAGCAGCCAACGGGGGAGAAGAAATACGCAGTATTTT
>TRBJ2-7|TRBD1|TRBV7-9|NA
CASSLGTGIYEQYF
TGTGCCAGCAGCTTAGGGACAGGGATCTACGAGCAGTACTTC
>TRBJ1-1|NA|TRBV19|NA
CASIADRATEAFF
TGTGCCAGTATCGCGGACAGAGCGACTGAAGCTTTCTTT
>TRBJ2-4|TRBD1|TRBV5-5|NA
CASSSGQLAKNIQYF
TGTGCCAGCAGCTCGGGACAGCTAGCCAAAAACATTCAGTACTTC
>TRBJ2-5|TRBD2|TRBV5-1|few
CASMRASGYQETQYF
TGCGCCAGCATGCGAGCTAGCGGGTACCAAGAGACCCAGTACTTC
>TRBJ1-5|NA|TRBV21-1|NA
CASSKGSESLSNQPQHF
TGTGCCAGCAGCAAAGGTTCGGAGAGTCTGAGCAATCAGCCCCAGCATTTT
>TRBJ2-1|NA|TRBV7-2|NA
CASSFVPGINEQFF
TGTGCCAGCAGCTTCGTCCCGGGGATCAATGAGCAGTTCTTC
>TRBJ1-1|NA|TRBV6-5|NA
CASLGNTEAFF
TGTGCCAGCTTGGGGAACACTGAAGCTTTCTTT
>TRBJ1-2|TRBD1|TRBV18|few
CASSPGTGGQAGYTF
TGTGCCAGCTCACCCGGGACAGGGGGCCAGGCTGGCTACACCTTC
>TRBJ1-6|TRBD1|TRBV19|NA
CATSLRRDRRSYNSPLHF
TGTGCCACCTCCCTCCGCCGGGACAGGAGGTCCTATAATTCACCCCTCCACTTT
>TRBJ1-2|NA|TRBV19|once
CASSIEANYGYTF
TGTGCCAGTAGTATTGAAGCTAACTATGGCTACACCTTC
>TRBJ1-2|NA|TRBV27|NA
CASSLSFLSRDGGYTF
TGTGCCAGCAGTTTATCCTTCCTATCCAGGGACGGCGGCTACACCTTC
>TRBJ2-2|TRBD1|TRBV24-1|NA
CATSDPGTGITGELFF
TGTGCCACCAGTGATCCCGGGACAGGGATCACCGGGGAGCTGTTTTTT
>TRBJ1-4|NA|TRBV2|NA
CASREGGLANEKLFF
TGTGCCAGCCGCGAAGGGGGGTTAGCTAATGAAAAACTGTTTTTT
>TRBJ2-1|TRBD2|TRBV30|few
CAWSELAGDYNEQFF
TGTGCCTGGAGTGAGCTAGCGGGGGATTACAATGAGCAGTTCTTC
>TRBJ2-1|NA|TRBV15|NA
CATSYINSYNEQFF
TGTGCCACCTCCTATATTAACTCCTACAATGAGCAGTTCTTC
>TRBJ1-1|NA|TRBV5-1|NA
CASKSSGNTEAFF
TGCGCCAGCAAATCATCAGGGAACACTGAAGCTTTCTTT
>TRBJ1-1|NA|TRBV5-1|NA
CASSPRIGGMNTEAFF
TGCGCCAGCAGCCCACGGATAGGGGGGATGAACACTGAAGCTTTCTTT
>TRBJ1-6|TRBD1|TRBV7-9|few
CASSLPAGQGNSPLHF
TGTGCCAGCAGCTTACCTGCTGGACAGGGCAATTCACCCCTCCACTTT
>TRBJ2-3|NA|TRBV3-1/TRBV3-2|NA
CASSPSGAVPTDTQYF
TGTGCCAGCAGCCCCTCAGGAGCTGTTCCCACAGATACGCAGTATTTT
>TRBJ2-5|NA|TRBV4-2|NA
CASGKEAGETQYF
TGTGCCAGCGGAAAAGAGGCCGGGGAGACCCAGTACTTC
>TRBJ2-7|NA|TRBV6-1|NA
CASSERPGSYEQYF
TGTGCCAGCAGTGAACGACCCGGGTCCTACGAGCAGTACTTC
>TRBJ2-6|NA|TRBV5-1|NA
CASSLSPVAGANVLTF
TGCGCCAGCAGCTTGAGCCCCGTGGCTGGGGCCAACGTCCTGACTTTC
>TRBJ1-5|NA|TRBV6-5|few
CASSYGISGQPQHF
TGTGCCAGCAGTTACGGGATCTCAGGACAGCCCCAGCATTTT
>TRBJ2-7|NA|TRBV6-2/TRBV6-3|once
CASSYVGRDEQYF
TGTGCCAGCAGTTACGTGGGAAGGGACGAGCAGTACTTC
>TRBJ1-5|NA|TRBV6-5|NA
CASSPGSQPQHF
TGTGCCAGCTCCCCAGGGTCTCAGCCCCAGCATTTT
>TRBJ2-7|NA|TRBV6-5|NA
CASSRPGALFYEQYF
TGTGCCAGCAGCCGCCCAGGGGCCCTCTTCTACGAGCAGTACTTC
>TRBJ2-7|TRBD2|TRBV5-1|NA
CASSSTPTSGERNEQYF
TGCGCCAGCAGCTCCACCCCGACTAGCGGAGAGAGAAACGAGCAGTACTTC
>TRBJ2-7|NA|TRBV4-2|NA
CASSQDVRNEQYF
TGTGCCAGCAGCCAAGATGTCAGGAACGAGCAGTACTTC
>TRBJ2-1|TRBD2|TRBV2|NA
CAVRLAGSNEQFF
TGTGCCGTTAGACTAGCGGGGTCCAATGAGCAGTTCTTC
>TRBJ2-1|NA|TRBV7-8|NA
CASSLMPGSSYNEQFF
TGTGCCAGCAGCTTAATGCCGGGGAGCTCCTACAATGAGCAGTTCTTC
>TRBJ1-5|TRBD1|TRBV11-2|NA
CASSLSDRDQPQHF
TGTGCCAGCAGCCTCAGTGACAGGGATCAGCCCCAGCATTTT
>TRBJ1-5|NA|TRBV7-2|NA
CASSLGGFNQPQHF
TGTGCCAGCAGCTTAGGTGGGTTCAATCAGCCCCAGCATTTT
>TRBJ2-3|NA|TRBV18|NA
CASSPPGVRGPTDTQYF
TGTGCCAGCTCACCACCGGGGGTGAGGGGCCCCACAGATACGCAGTATTTT
>TRBJ1-4|NA|TRBV11-2|few
CASSLGRGSNEKLFF
TGTGCCAGCAGCTTAGGCAGGGGTTCTAATGAAAAACTGTTTTTT
>TRBJ2-2|NA|TRBV7-2|NA
CASSLDVTGELFF
TGTGCCAGCAGCTTAGACGTCACCGGGGAGCTGTTTTTT